This TCR beta chain is drawn from a study of T cell changes during pregnancy in multiple sclerosis. This CDR3 contains 13 residues. V lost 7 bases, J lost 2 bases, and 13 bases lay in between. Germline V gene lookup returns CDR1 SQVTM and CDR2 ANQGSEA. The method was immunoSEQ multiplex PCR; TCRdb's version includes in-frame clones alone and lacks a portion of them. The table lists about 49,000 clones, 94% of them singletons, with around 5.9% in the top ten. Source: CD8+ T cells from peripheral blood mononuclear cells, taken before pregnancy. The source of this sequence is a female donor with multiple sclerosis, enrolled in a pregnancy study. The chain is built from TRBV29-1 and TRBJ2-3; D unclear. As DNA, the CDR3 is TGCAGCGCGTTGGGCGAGATCACAGATACGCAGTATTTT. This gives the protein CSALGEITDTQYF.